This note documents a single TCR beta chain sequence. Antigen: not known. This is likely a read error, given that the CDR3 carries no conserved phenylalanine or tryptophan at its end. The source of the sample is a study of breast tumors, draining lymph nodes, adjacent tissues. Points from the study as a whole: Tumor T cell lymph node origin was a supported hypothesis, not proven. Findings are consistent with lymph node origin and intratumoral expansion of most tumor T cells. Tumors had less TCR diversity than lymph nodes, more than nontumor tissue. Luminal-like breast cancer showed significantly greater tumor-nontumor repertoire similarity than basal-like breast cancer did.

TCRdb fed the multiplex PCR reads into MiXCR, producing one record per CDR3 protein. Found here are 26,000 or so distinct CDR3 sequences, around 25% of them singletons; the top ten hold approximately 13%. The sequenced sample was breast tumor tissue. The TCR was taken from a female donor with breast cancer. Some clones in this sample may be carry-over from other donors' samples.

The CDR3 DNA follows: TGCGCCAGCAGCATGACAGGGAGGGGGAATGAAGAACTGTTTCTT. It translates to CASSMTGRGNEELFL. The chain recombines TRBV5-1 with TRBJ1-4, with 7 bases matching TRBD1. Per the germline V gene, CDR1 is SGHRS and CDR2 is YFSETQ. The CDR3 loop spans 15 amino acids.